The 28 T cell receptor beta chains reported below all come from one sample, sequenced in a study of regulatory T cells in long-lasting Graves disease. Libraries of TCR beta came from iRepertoire HTBI primers plus Arm-PCR of CDR3 regions. Each CDR3 protein is one row after TCRdb ran MiXCR on the multiplex PCR reads. The sample lists around 460,000 distinct CDR3 sequences, around a fifth occurring once. The time point denotes: persistent/refractory GD, antithyroid drugs over 5 years with positive TRAb. PBMC-derived RNA was used for the TCR library. The sequencing here drew on peripheral blood mononuclear cells (PBMCs), taken when the disease was refractory, from a patient treated with antithyroid drugs. Receptor source: a female donor with Graves disease.

The sample holds many counts of this clonotype. V is TRBV6-2 or TRBV6-3 and J is TRBJ2-7; 9 bases fit TRBD1. The CDR3 extends over 15 amino acids. In germline, CDR1 is MNHEY, CDR2 SVGEGT. The V gene end was trimmed by 2 bases and the J gene end by 6 bases; junction bases not matched to a gene: 8. The CDR3 coding sequence is TGTGCCAGCAGTTACGCGGACAGGGGCCTGGGCGAGCAGTACTTC. As protein: CASSYADRGLGEQYF.

This chain links TRBV15 with TRBJ1-4, with D hard to call. The CDR3 consists of 13 residues. Trimming left V 11 bases short and J 8 bases short, with 18 bases between. CDR1 is LNHNV, CDR2 YYDKDF, per germline (reference sequence). The DNA of the CDR3 is TGTGCCGCCAAACGAGGGAGTCAGGAAAAACTGTTTTTT. Its protein product is CAAKRGSQEKLFF.

The sample holds a few counts of this clonotype. The V gene is TRBV4-2, the J gene TRBJ2-5; 16 bases line up with TRBD2. Germline lookup yields CDR1 LGHNA and CDR2 YNFKEQ. With V trimmed by 4 bases and J by 3 bases, 2 bases remained unmatched. The CDR3 totals 16 residues. DNA of the CDR3: TGTGCCAGCAGCCCGGGACTAGCGGGGGGGAAAGAGACCCAGTACTTC. It encodes CASSPGLAGGKETQYF.

This clonotype was seen ten or more times. The J gene is TRBJ2-7, the V gene TRBV6-1; 14 bases are shared with TRBD2. Germline loops: CDR1 MNHNS, CDR2 SASEGT. The CDR3 has 18 residues. V trimming: 2 bases; J trimming: 0 bases; junction bases outside the gene matches: 6. The chain's CDR3 is CASSERTSGGITSYEQYF. The CDR3 DNA sequence: TGTGCCAGCAGTGAACGGACTAGCGGGGGGATAACCTCCTACGAGCAGTACTTC.

This clonotype occurred many times. V usage is TRBV20-1 and J usage is TRBJ2-7, with 8 bases identical to TRBD2. CDR3 length equals 16 residues. Unmatched junction bases numbered 11, after V lost 0 bases and J lost 4 bases. Germline values: CDR1 DFQATT, CDR2 SNEGSKA (reference sequence). The CDR3, as DNA: TGCAGTGCTAGAGATCCGGGGGGGCAGGGTTCTTACGAGCAGTACTTC. This translates into CSARDPGGQGSYEQYF.

V is TRBV5-1 and J is TRBJ1-2; D remains ambiguous. Trimming left V 0 bases short and J 8 bases short, with 17 bases between. The CDR3 loop spans 15 amino acids. The germline V gene has CDR1 SGHRS and CDR2 YFSETQ. In DNA, the CDR3 is TGCGCCAGCAGCTTGGCCAATAGAGGGCTTGCGGGCTACACCTTC. Translating it yields CASSLANRGLAGYTF.

The chain has TRBV5-1 and TRBJ2-2; 9 bases line up with TRBD1. There are 18 residues in the CDR3. With 1 base clipped from V and 4 bases from J, the junction kept 11 bases outside the gene matches. Germline values: CDR1 SGHRS, CDR2 YFSETQ. Here the CDR3 DNA reads TGCGCCAGCAGCTTGACCCCCCCGGGACAGGGAGGCACCGGGGAGCTGTTTTTT. This encodes CASSLTPPGQGGTGELFF.

This clonotype was recorded many times. The chain couples TRBV6-1 to TRBJ2-5, with D possibly matching TRBD2 (6 bases). Germline V gene sequence: CDR1 MNHNS, CDR2 SASEGT. The CDR3 is 15 amino acids. V lost 6 bases to trimming and J lost 2 bases, with 16 bases between them. CDR3 region: CASSPQSGEQETQYF. In nucleotides, the CDR3 is TGTGCCAGCAGCCCTCAGTCGGGGGAACAAGAGACCCAGTACTTC.

This clonotype was picked up many times. The chain employs TRBV7-2 and TRBJ1-2; D gene unclear. Trimming removed 5 bases from V and 1 base from J, with 5 bases in between. The CDR3 runs 12 residues. The germline gives CDR1 SGHTA, CDR2 FQGNSA. The CDR3 DNA follows: TGTGCCAGCAGCCCACTTAACTATGGCTACACCTTC. It encodes CASSPLNYGYTF.

This clonotype was found many times. The chain is built from TRBV27 and TRBJ2-7; 11 positions match TRBD2. Unmatched junction bases numbered 4, after V lost 3 bases and J lost 3 bases. Germline loops: CDR1 MNHEY, CDR2 SMNVEV (reference sequence). The CDR3 extends over 15 amino acids. The CDR3 spells CASSFRLAGNYEQYF. CDR3 DNA sequence: TGTGCCAGCAGTTTTCGACTAGCGGGGAACTACGAGCAGTACTTC.

Worth noting for this clonotype: The CDR3 ends on some other residue instead of the conserved phenylalanine or tryptophan, so this is likely a read error. This chain links TRBV28 with TRBJ1-5; D is uncertain. The CDR3 spans 12 residues. Between the trimmed V and J ends, which lost 6 bases and 9 bases, there was a span of 12 bases. Germline assignment: CDR1 MDHEN and CDR2 SYDVKM. Here the CDR3 DNA reads TGTGCCAGCAGCCGTAATGGGCGGCCCCAGCATCTT. This sequence encodes CASSRNGRPQHL.

This chain links TRBV15 with TRBJ1-5, with unresolved D. The CDR3 runs to 15 residues. CDR1 LNHNV and CDR2 YYDKDF come from the germline V gene (reference sequence). V was cut by 5 bases and J by 3 bases, with 14 bases left in between. CDR3 bases: TGTGCCACCAGCGATGCCCGGGCAGCCAATCAGCCCCAGCATTTT. Protein sequence: CATSDARAANQPQHF.

This clonotype was detected ten times or more. The rearrangement joins TRBV20-1 to TRBJ2-7; 7 bases agree with TRBD2. The V and J ends lost 2 bases and 6 bases, in that order; junction bases with no gene match: 4. The CDR3 consists of 12 residues. Germline loops: CDR1 DFQATT, CDR2 SNEGSKA (reference sequence). The chain's CDR3 is CSARTTSPEQYF. CDR3 DNA: TGCAGTGCTAGAACGACTAGCCCCGAGCAGTACTTC.

At least ten counts were recorded for this clonotype. One end of the junction does not line up with germline, which may come from a read error. The chain recombines TRBV12-3 or TRBV12-4 with TRBJ2-7; TRBD1 aligns across 10 bases. The length of the CDR3 is 15 residues. CDR3 in DNA: TGTGCCAGCAGCTTAGGGGGACAGGGGAACTACGAGCAGTACTTC. As protein: CASSLGGQGNYEQYF.

This clonotype showed up many times. CDR3 DNA: TGTGCCAGCAGACCCCACAGGGAAAAGGAGACCCAGTACTTC. Translating it yields CASRPHREKETQYF. The chain couples TRBV2 to TRBJ2-5; a weak D match, TRBD1 (6 bases). The CDR3 totals 14 residues. The ends were cut back, 6 bases at V and 5 bases at J, with 16 bases in the middle. Per germline, CDR1 SNHLY and CDR2 FYNNEI.

The genes are TRBV29-1 and TRBJ1-1; TRBD1 is a possible D gene (6 bases). The ends were cut back, 5 bases at V and 0 bases at J, with 19 bases in the middle. This CDR3 comprises 16 residues. Germline V CDR1 and CDR2: SQVTM, ANQGSEA. CDR3 sequence reads: CSVMGGRETVNTEAFF. CDR3 nucleotides: TGCAGCGTTATGGGGGGCCGGGAGACGGTGAACACTGAAGCTTTCTTT.

The J gene is TRBJ1-5, the V gene TRBV4-1; TRBD1 matches at 12 bases. V gave up 3 bases and J gave up 2 bases; unmatched junction bases: 11. CDR3 length: 19 amino acids. Germline loops: CDR1 MGHRA, CDR2 YSYEKL. Here the CDR3 reads CASSQPGQGASRGNQPQHF. Here the CDR3 DNA reads TGCGCCAGCAGCCAGCCGGGACAGGGGGCTTCTCGCGGCAATCAGCCCCAGCATTTT.

V is TRBV3-1 and J is TRBJ1-5, with D hard to call. This CDR3 contains 16 residues. CDR1 LGHDT and CDR2 YNNKEL come from the germline V gene (reference sequence). V shed 3 bases and J shed 3 bases, with 15 bases lying between them. Here the CDR3 DNA reads TGTGCCAGCAGCCATTCGTCAACCAGTCACAATCAGCCCCAGCATTTT. Its protein is CASSHSSTSHNQPQHF.

This rearrangement joins TRBV4-1 to TRBJ1-5; D remains ambiguous. Per germline, CDR1 MGHRA and CDR2 YSYEKL. V lost 1 base, J lost 9 bases, and 13 bases lay in between. This CDR3 is built from 14 residues. CDR3 sequence: CASSQAQSLGPQHF. The CDR3 nucleotides read TGCGCCAGCAGCCAAGCTCAGAGCCTCGGGCCCCAGCATTTT.

The chain links TRBV28 to TRBJ2-1; 8 bases fit TRBD2. The V gene end was trimmed by 6 bases and the J gene end by 4 bases; junction bases not matched to a gene: 8. CDR3 length: 15 amino acids. The germline V gene has CDR1 MDHEN and CDR2 SYDVKM. This chain's CDR3 is CASSLLAEVYNEQFF. The CDR3, as DNA: TGTGCCAGCAGCTTACTAGCGGAGGTGTACAATGAGCAGTTCTTC.

This clonotype appeared a few times. This chain links TRBV25-1 with TRBJ1-2, with 7 nucleotides matching TRBD1. CDR3 length equals 16 residues. Losses at the gene ends were 0 bases for V and 8 bases for J; bases not matched to a gene: 12. The germline V gene encodes CDR1 MGHDK and CDR2 SYGVNS. In DNA form, the CDR3 reads TGTGCCAGCAGTGAATATGGGACAGCTAAGTTTCCGGGCTACACCTTC. Protein sequence: CASSEYGTAKFPGYTF.

Ten or more counts support this clonotype. The rearrangement joins TRBV15 to TRBJ1-1; D may be TRBD1 (6 bases). From germline, CDR1 is LNHNV and CDR2 YYDKDF (reference sequence). Between the trimmed V and J ends, which lost 4 bases and 1 base, there was a span of 7 bases. CDR3 length: 13 amino acids. CDR3 sequence reads: CATSTRGNTEAFF. DNA for the CDR3: TGTGCCACCAGCACCAGGGGGAACACTGAAGCTTTCTTT.

This chain joins TRBV9 and TRBJ1-6; the D gene is possibly TRBD1 (5 bases). In germline, CDR1 is SGDLS, CDR2 YYNGEE. Trimming removed 3 bases from V and 1 base from J, with 8 bases in between. The CDR3 consists of 15 residues. The DNA of the CDR3 is TGTGCCAGCAGCGCGACAGAATCCTATAATTCACCCCTCCACTTT. Protein sequence: CASSATESYNSPLHF.

This clonotype was seen many times. This rearrangement joins TRBV12-3 or TRBV12-4 to TRBJ1-2, with a possible D match to TRBD1 (6 bases). Trimming took 6 bases from V and 3 from J, leaving 11 bases between them. This CDR3 has 13 residues. The CDR3 region is CASRRGGDYGYTF. CDR3 DNA sequence: TGTGCCAGCAGAAGAGGGGGGGACTATGGCTACACCTTC.

This clonotype was observed at least ten times. This chain connects TRBV10-3 to TRBJ2-7; D gene ambiguous. V was trimmed by 0 bases and J by 8 bases, leaving 8 bases between them. CDR1 ENHRY and CDR2 SYGVKD come from the germline V gene. The CDR3 runs 12 residues. The CDR3 spells CAISESVSKQYF. CDR3 DNA sequence: TGTGCCATCAGTGAGTCGGTCTCGAAGCAGTACTTC.

This clonotype showed up just once. A junction boundary mismatches the germline segment, possibly from a read error. The genes are TRBV29-1 and TRBJ1-4; 9 bases are shared with TRBD1. Germline V CDR1 and CDR2: SQVTM, ANQGSEA. The CDR3 covers 12 residues. The CDR3 reads CSVWTGAEKLVF. CDR3 DNA: TGCAGCGTCTGGACAGGGGCGGAAAAACTGGTTTTT.

The J gene is TRBJ1-2, the V gene TRBV12-3 or TRBV12-4; 8 bases are shared with TRBD1. CDR3 length: 14 residues. Trimming took 6 bases from V and 7 from J; bases not matched to a gene: 10. CDR3 bases: TGTGCCAGCAGCAGGACAGGGCTGGAGGGTGGCTACACCTTC. Protein product: CASSRTGLEGGYTF.

This clonotype was counted at least ten times. This chain connects TRBV9 to TRBJ1-2; no firm D call. This CDR3 contains 15 residues. Germline CDR1 is SGDLS and CDR2 is YYNGEE. Trimming stripped 0 bases from V and 6 bases from J, with 15 bases between. CDR3 region: CASSVGTELGNGYTF. CDR3 nucleotides: TGTGCCAGCAGCGTAGGAACAGAATTGGGGAATGGCTACACCTTC.